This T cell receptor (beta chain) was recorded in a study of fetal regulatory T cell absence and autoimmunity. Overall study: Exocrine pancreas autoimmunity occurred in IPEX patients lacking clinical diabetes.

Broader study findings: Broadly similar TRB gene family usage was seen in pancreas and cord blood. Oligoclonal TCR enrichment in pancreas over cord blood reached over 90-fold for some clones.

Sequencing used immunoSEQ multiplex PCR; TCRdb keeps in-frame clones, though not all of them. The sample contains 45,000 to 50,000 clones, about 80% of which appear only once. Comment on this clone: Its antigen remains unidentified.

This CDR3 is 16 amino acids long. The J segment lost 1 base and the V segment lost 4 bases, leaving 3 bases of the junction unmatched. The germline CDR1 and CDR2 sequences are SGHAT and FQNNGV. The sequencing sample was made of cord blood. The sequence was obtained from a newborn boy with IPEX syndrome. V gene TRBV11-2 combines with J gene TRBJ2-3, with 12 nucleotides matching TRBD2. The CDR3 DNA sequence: TGTGCCAGCAGCTCCGGACTAGCGGGGCGCACAGATACGCAGTATTTT. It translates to CASSSGLAGRTDTQYF.